The T cell receptor beta chain described here comes from a study of T cell responses to AZD1222 COVID-19 vaccine. General observations from the study: The study found vaccine-associated CD4 TCRs spanning spike, dominant at 160-218 and 743-854. Close to half of all spike-specific TCRs reportedly target regions of the variants that are unmutated. Increases in Spike-specific TCR breadth and depth were seen after two AZD1222 doses.

Trimming pared 1 base from V and 0 bases from J, leaving 8 bases between. Germline lookup yields CDR1 SGHNT and CDR2 YYREEE (reference sequence). CDR3 size: 14 residues. Libraries were prepared by immunoSEQ multiplex PCR; TCRdb keeps only in-frame clonotypes and omits some of them. The data contain about 110,000 clones, approximately 90% of them seen just once; the ten biggest clones take up about 3%. As to this clone: Its specificity is unknown.

This chain uses TRBV5-4 with TRBJ2-7, with D possibly matching TRBD2 (6 bases). The sequence was collected from an adult in good health. The specimen comprised peripheral blood, sampled on day 0 of MenACWY control vaccination. As DNA, the CDR3 is TGTGCCAGCAGCTTGCAGGGAGGCTCCTACGAGCAGTACTTC. Translating gives CASSLQGGSYEQYF.